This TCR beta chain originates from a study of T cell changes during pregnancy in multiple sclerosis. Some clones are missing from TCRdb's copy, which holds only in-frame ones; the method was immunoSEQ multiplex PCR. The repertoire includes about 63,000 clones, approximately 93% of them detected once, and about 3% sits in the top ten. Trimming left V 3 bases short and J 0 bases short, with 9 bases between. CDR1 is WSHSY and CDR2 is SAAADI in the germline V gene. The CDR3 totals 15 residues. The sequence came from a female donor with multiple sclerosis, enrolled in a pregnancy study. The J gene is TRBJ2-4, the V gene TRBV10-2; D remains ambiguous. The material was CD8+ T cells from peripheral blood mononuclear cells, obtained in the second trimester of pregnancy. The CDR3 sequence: CASSDVSLAKNIQYF. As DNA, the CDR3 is TGCGCCAGCAGTGACGTCAGTCTAGCCAAAAACATTCAGTACTTC.